These 25 T cell receptor beta chains originate from one sample sequenced in a study of T cells in Graves' hyperthyroidism and ophthalmopathy. Template material for amplifying TCR beta CDR3 regions consisted of RNA transcripts. First-round RT-PCR of the TCR CDR3 relied on the HTBI primer set. Each CDR3 protein gets one entry after TCRdb re-called the multiplex PCR reads with MiXCR. This sample has about 420,000 distinct CDR3 sequences; approximately 14% occur once, and the top ten carry around 7%. Input material: blood. The receptors derive from a woman aged 18 to 35 with Graves' hyperthyroidism.

This clonotype was counted only a few times. The V and J genes are TRBV6-6 and TRBJ1-4; D is undetermined. CDR3 size: 15 residues. Trimming removed 0 bases from V and 10 bases from J, with 15 bases in between. Germline CDR1 and CDR2: MNHNY and SVGAGI (reference sequence). The CDR3 reads CASSYSYGMDVKLFF. The CDR3 coding sequence is TGTGCCAGCAGTTACTCGTACGGGATGGATGTAAAACTGTTTTTT.

In this sample, this clonotype turned up many times. The chain recombines TRBV5-5 with TRBJ2-3; D possibly corresponds to TRBD2 (5 bases). Between the trimmed V and J ends, which lost 4 bases and 0 bases, there was a span of 9 bases. Germline V gene sequence: CDR1 SGHKS, CDR2 YYEKEE (reference sequence). The CDR3 loop spans 14 amino acids. The CDR3 loop reads CASSLDSSTDTQYF. In nucleotides, the CDR3 is TGTGCCAGCAGCCTGGACTCGAGCACAGATACGCAGTATTTT.

This clonotype was found once. This sequence joins TRBV6-2 or TRBV6-3 and TRBJ1-1; D gene uncertain. V was cut by 8 bases and J by 7 bases, with 14 bases left in between. Germline loops: CDR1 MNHEY, CDR2 SVGEGT. This CDR3 has 12 amino acids. CDR3 sequence reads: CASGEYSREAFF. The CDR3 DNA reads TGTGCCAGCGGGGAATACAGCCGTGAAGCTTTCTTT.

This clonotype was detected many times. Written as DNA, the CDR3 is TGTGCCAGGGAGAACCGGGACCTCGGGTATGGCTACACCTTC. It translates to CARENRDLGYGYTF. The V call is TRBV2, the J call TRBJ1-2; tentative D call: TRBD1 (5 bases). The CDR3 extends over 14 amino acids. The V gene's germline CDR1 is SNHLY and CDR2 FYNNEI. V was cut by 9 bases and J by 5 bases, with 19 bases left in between.

This clonotype was picked up a small number of times. This chain uses TRBV24-1 with TRBJ1-4, with D maybe TRBD1 (5 bases). The length of the CDR3 is 13 residues. With 6 bases removed from V and 3 bases from J, the gap between germline ends came to 7 bases. The germline CDR1 and CDR2 sequences are KGHDR and SFDVKD. CDR3 bases: TGTGCCACCAGTACAGGACCTAATGAAAAACTGTTTTTT. This codes for CATSTGPNEKLFF.

This clonotype was observed many times. The chain employs TRBV5-6 and TRBJ2-1, with TRBD2 matching over 10 bases. CDR3 size: 15 residues. Germline CDR1 and CDR2: SGHDT and YYEEEE. V lost 3 bases and J lost 8; bases outside the gene matches: 8. CDR3 protein: CASSSLAGLRDEQFF. CDR3 sequence (DNA): TGTGCCAGCAGCTCACTAGCGGGGCTTCGGGATGAGCAGTTCTTC.

There are a few counts of this clonotype. An end of the junction does not agree with germline; a read error may underlie this. The J gene is TRBJ2-5, the V gene TRBV20-1; 7 bases are shared with TRBD1. Germline-derived CDR1 and CDR2 are DFQATT and SNEGSKA (reference sequence). The CDR3 contains 16 residues. CDR3 in DNA: TGCAGTGCTCCGGGTATAGACAGGGACCTACAAGAGACCCAGCACTTC. It yields the protein CSAPGIDRDLQETQHF.

This clonotype was observed at least ten times. Written as DNA, the CDR3 is TGTGCCAGCAGCCCGGCCCCCGGGGGTTACAATGAGCAGTTCTTC. Translation gives CASSPAPGGYNEQFF. This sequence joins TRBV3-1 and TRBJ2-1, with a tentative D call TRBD2 (6 bases). V was shortened by 4 bases and J by 4 bases, with 14 bases between the two germline ends. Per the germline V gene, CDR1 is LGHDT and CDR2 is YNNKEL (reference sequence). The CDR3 loop spans 15 amino acids.

This clonotype was counted at least ten times. V usage is TRBV10-3 and J usage is TRBJ2-2, with D perhaps TRBD1 or TRBD2 (6 bases each). V was shortened by 8 bases and J by 0 bases, with 10 bases between the two germline ends. CDR1 is ENHRY, CDR2 SYGVKD, per germline. CDR3 length: 14 residues. The DNA for the CDR3 is TGTGCCATCGACGGGGGCGCGAACACCGGGGAGCTGTTTTTT. Translating gives CAIDGGANTGELFF.

This sequence joins TRBV4-2 and TRBJ2-1, with 8 bases identical to TRBD2. The CDR3 totals 16 residues. Trimming at V came to 4 bases and at J to 3 bases, leaving 8 bases not matched to a gene. In germline, CDR1 is LGHNA, CDR2 YNFKEQ. The CDR3 bases are TGTGCCAGCAGCCTCTTATCGGGGGGGCACTACAATGAGCAGTTCTTC. This sequence encodes CASSLLSGGHYNEQFF.

This clonotype was seen a handful of times. The chain recombines TRBV4-1 with TRBJ1-3; D possibly corresponds to TRBD1 (6 bases). The V end lost 4 bases, the J end lost 0 bases, and 16 bases lay between the germline ends. Per the germline V gene, CDR1 is MGHRA and CDR2 is YSYEKL. This CDR3 is built from 17 residues. CDR3 residues: CASSPHPLQGSGNTIYF. The CDR3, as DNA: TGCGCCAGCAGCCCGCACCCTCTACAGGGCTCTGGAAACACCATATATTTT.

This clonotype was seen at least ten times. The genes are TRBV18 and TRBJ2-7; 8 bases align to TRBD2. CDR3 size: 16 residues. After removal of 2 bases from V and 0 bases from J, the junction contained 6 bases not matched to a gene. CDR1 and CDR2 (germline): KGHSH, LQKENI. The CDR3 loop is CASSPRLAGASYEQYF. The CDR3 coding sequence is TGTGCCAGCTCACCAAGGCTAGCGGGCGCCTCCTACGAGCAGTACTTC.

The J gene is TRBJ1-1, the V gene TRBV27; TRBD1 is a possible D gene (6 bases). V gave up 3 bases and J gave up 5 bases, with 16 bases separating them. The V gene's germline CDR1 is MNHEY and CDR2 SMNVEV (reference sequence). The CDR3 has 15 amino acids. The CDR3 loop is CASSFWGRPATEAFF. CDR3 DNA: TGTGCCAGCAGTTTTTGGGGGCGGCCGGCAACTGAAGCTTTCTTT.

In this sample, this clonotype turned up a few times. A single base separates this from a much larger clone, so it may be a read error. The CDR3 DNA is TGTGCCAGCAGCTCCCCAAACCCAGAAGAGACCCAGTACTTC. This encodes CASSSPNPEETQYF. The chain joins TRBV7-9 to TRBJ2-5; D call uncertain. The germline V gene encodes CDR1 SEHNR and CDR2 FQNEAQ (reference sequence). The V end was cut by 4 bases, the J end by 3 bases, with 12 bases between. The CDR3 is made up of 14 amino acids.

This clonotype has at least ten counts. V is TRBV20-1 and J is TRBJ2-1; 13 bases line up with TRBD2. After removal of 5 bases from V and 5 bases from J, the junction contained 3 bases not matched to a gene. From germline, CDR1 is DFQATT and CDR2 SNEGSKA (reference sequence). The CDR3 runs to 14 residues. The CDR3 coding sequence is TGCAGTGCTGGGGGACTAGCGGGACACAATGAGCAGTTCTTC. Its translation: CSAGGLAGHNEQFF.

This clonotype showed up many times. V gene TRBV6-6 combines with J gene TRBJ1-6; 12 bases are a match to TRBD1. Per the germline V gene, CDR1 is MNHNY and CDR2 is SVGAGI (reference sequence). The CDR3 length is 18 residues. V shed 0 bases, J shed 7 bases, and the junction held 7 bases outside the gene matches. The CDR3 spells CASSYSGGQGAQNSPLHF. Here the CDR3 DNA reads TGTGCCAGCAGTTACTCAGGGGGACAGGGGGCGCAAAATTCACCCCTCCACTTT.

This clonotype was picked up many times. V and J are TRBV7-9 and TRBJ1-5; 7 bases align to TRBD1. Germline lookup yields CDR1 SEHNR and CDR2 FQNEAQ (reference sequence). This CDR3 region has 16 residues. The trim removed 5 bases at V and 3 bases at J, leaving 10 bases unmatched. CDR3 residues: CASSPGGGRANQPQHF. As DNA, the CDR3 is TGTGCCAGCAGCCCAGGGGGAGGTCGGGCCAATCAGCCCCAGCATTTT.

This clonotype was recorded many times. V usage is TRBV28 and J usage is TRBJ2-6; D might be TRBD1 or TRBD2, each matching 5 bases. Germline V CDR1 and CDR2: MDHEN, SYDVKM. The CDR3 contains 12 residues. V was clipped by 5 bases and J by 12 bases, with 11 bases between them. The CDR3 DNA reads as TGTGCCAGCAGTGTTAAGGGACCCGTCCTGACTTTC. Protein: CASSVKGPVLTF.

In this sample, this clonotype turned up a few times. The chain joins TRBV9 to TRBJ1-3; unclear D gene. V lost 0 bases and J 1 base, leaving 14 bases between the germline ends. The germline CDR1 and CDR2 sequences are SGDLS and YYNGEE. The CDR3 has 17 amino acids. DNA for the CDR3: TGTGCCAGCAGCGTAGGTCCGGGAGGACTTTCTGGAAACACCATATATTTT. Its protein is CASSVGPGGLSGNTIYF.

This clonotype has a count of ten or more. The chain uses TRBV10-3 and TRBJ2-7; 10 bases map to TRBD2. The CDR3 loop spans 16 amino acids. Germline V lookup: CDR1 ENHRY, CDR2 SYGVKD. The junction had 6 bases not matched to a gene; V was cut back by 4 bases and J by 0 bases. The CDR3 DNA reads as TGTGCCATCAGTGGCCCTAGCGGGGGCCGCTCCTACGAGCAGTACTTC. Its protein product is CAISGPSGGRSYEQYF.

This clonotype has at least ten counts. CDR3 protein: CASSYGQVPYEQYF. The CDR3 DNA is TGCGCCAGCAGCTATGGACAGGTTCCCTACGAGCAGTACTTC. The rearrangement joins TRBV5-1 to TRBJ2-7, with TRBD1 matching over 7 bases. J gave up 2 bases and V 3 bases, and 5 bases lay outside the gene matches. Looked up from germline, CDR1 is SGHRS and CDR2 is YFSETQ. The CDR3 extends over 14 amino acids.

As for this clonotype: A much larger clone lies a single base off, so this may be a read error. The rearrangement uses TRBV20-1 and TRBJ2-1; 9 bases align to TRBD2. Germline V CDR1 and CDR2: DFQATT, SNEGSKA (reference sequence). The CDR3 contains 15 residues. CDR3 sequence: CSARSGRFSYNGQFF. The CDR3, as DNA: TGCAGTGCTAGGAGCGGGAGGTTCTCCTACAATGGGCAGTTCTTC.

CDR3: CASRSGSGRDLREQYF. CDR3 bases: TGTGCCAGCAGGTCCGGTAGCGGGAGGGATTTAAGGGAGCAGTACTTC. The rearrangement links TRBV6-1 to TRBJ2-7; 11 nucleotides agree with TRBD2. The V segment lost 6 bases and the J segment 7 bases; nucleotides outside the gene matches: 14. The CDR3 consists of 16 residues. CDR1 and CDR2 (germline): MNHNS, SASEGT.

The rearrangement uses TRBV20-1 and TRBJ2-4; TRBD1 matches at 7 bases. Germline V gives CDR1 DFQATT, CDR2 SNEGSKA (reference sequence). This CDR3 has 18 amino acids. After removal of 4 bases from V and 0 bases from J, the junction contained 15 bases not matched to a gene. The CDR3 DNA follows: TGCAGTGCTATCCCCTTTCGGGGACAGTTTAGAGCCAAAAACATTCAGTACTTC. The encoded protein is CSAIPFRGQFRAKNIQYF.

This clonotype was counted at least ten times. The chain carries TRBV13 and TRBJ1-4; D possibly corresponds to TRBD1 (5 bases). Germline V gene lookup returns CDR1 PRHDT and CDR2 FYEKMQ (reference sequence). The CDR3 is 14 amino acids. V was pared by 1 base and J by 8 bases, with 11 bases between. DNA for the CDR3: TGTGCCAGCAGCTTAGAAGGGGCGCGCGAAAAACTGTTTTTT. This encodes CASSLEGAREKLFF.